This T cell receptor (beta chain) appears in the sequencing data of a study of shared clonotypes between healthy human individuals. The ends were cut back, 1 base at V and 0 bases at J, with 11 bases in the middle. Germline V gene lookup returns CDR1 SGHDT and CDR2 YYEEEE. The CDR3 totals 16 residues. Study conclusions and caveats: With a few donors compared, approximately 5% of naive CD4 clonotypes were shared. Among donors, clonotype sharing was expected to be affected by sequencing depth.

In the original analysis: Filtering differed for immunoSEQ, which gave only junction sequences without quality scores. Using immunoSEQ multiplex PCR, the repertoire was profiled, and TCRdb retains in-frame clones only, with some absent. That table gives V, J and clone size, and the DNA gave D and trimming. The sample consists of roughly 1,800,000 clones, less than 95% of them appearing once. This clone appeared once. Its antigen is unknown. Terminally differentiated effector memory CD45RA+ cells were excluded from the naive CD8 cells, which were CD45RO-negative and positively selected for CCR7. Sample: naive CD8+ T cells sorted from blood. This chain connects TRBV5-6 to TRBJ1-5, with D perhaps TRBD1 (6 bases). This clonotype originated in a man aged 18 to 30 in good health. Here the CDR3 DNA reads TGTGCCAGCAGCTTGCTCGCGGACAGTAGCAATCAGCCCCAGCATTTT. It encodes CASSLLADSSNQPQHF.